The 13 T cell receptor beta chains given below trace back to one sample, sequenced in a study of CD8 T cells in ankylosing spondylitis. TCRdb re-derived calls from the 5' RACE reads in MiXCR, one entry per CDR3 protein. The sample shows roughly 90,000 distinct CDR3 sequences, roughly 8.5% of them seen only once. General study points: What appeared characteristic of ankylosing spondylitis blood was a TCR beta motif of fewer than ten highly homologous variants.

No antigen has been assigned to these receptors. Source material: blood, either unsorted or a sorted T cell fraction (not recorded which). These receptor sequences come from a male donor with ankylosing spondylitis.

Only a few counts were recorded for this clonotype. The chain employs TRBV29-1 and TRBJ1-2; tentatively, D is TRBD1 (6 bases). Germline CDR1 SQVTM, CDR2 ANQGSEA. The CDR3 length is 11 residues. The ends were cut back, 5 bases at V and 4 bases at J, with 8 bases in the middle. DNA of the CDR3: TGCAGCGTTAGACAGGTCTATGGCTACACCTTC. This sequence encodes CSVRQVYGYTF.

Regarding this clonotype: Sequence at one end of the junction differs from germline and may be a read error. V usage is TRBV7-9 and J usage is TRBJ2-7; 9 bases are a match to TRBD2. Germline V CDR1 and CDR2: SEHNR, FQNEAQ (reference sequence). The CDR3 length is 13 residues. CDR3 protein: CASSKREAYEQCF. The CDR3 bases are TGTGCCAGCAGCAAGCGGGAGGCCTACGAGCAGTGCTTC.

J is TRBJ2-7 and V is TRBV3-1; D not certain. Germline values: CDR1 LGHDT, CDR2 YNNKEL (reference sequence). The V end lost 4 bases, the J end lost 5 bases, and 9 bases lay between the germline ends. The CDR3 has 12 residues. For the CDR3, the DNA is TGTGCCAGCAGCCCCCGCCCGGACGAGCAGTACTTC. This translates into CASSPRPDEQYF.

This clonotype was observed a handful of times. This chain connects TRBV27 to TRBJ2-7; TRBD1 matches 8 bases. V shed 6 bases, J shed 2 bases, and the junction held 6 bases outside the gene matches. Germline CDR1 and CDR2: MNHEY and SMNVEV (reference sequence). This CDR3 is built from 14 residues. CDR3 DNA sequence: TGTGCCAGCAGACAGGGGGATATTCCCTACGAGCAGTACGTC. This codes for CASRQGDIPYEQYV.

This clonotype has a handful of counts. The chain has TRBV13 and TRBJ1-5; 7 bases align to TRBD1. The V gene's germline CDR1 is PRHDT and CDR2 FYEKMQ (reference sequence). This CDR3 comprises 14 residues. The J segment lost 4 bases and the V segment lost 6 bases, leaving 6 bases of the junction unmatched. CDR3: CASSQDRLNQPQHF. The DNA for the CDR3 is TGTGCCAGCAGTCAGGACAGGCTTAATCAGCCCCAGCATTTT.

This clonotype was seen a handful of times. The rearrangement uses TRBV6-1 and TRBJ2-5; 11 positions match TRBD2. Trimming removed 6 bases from V and 3 bases from J; junction bases left unmatched: 6. CDR3 length: 15 residues. Looked up from germline, CDR1 is MNHNS and CDR2 is SASEGT. The CDR3: CASRVLAGGKETQYF. The CDR3 bases are TGTGCCAGCAGGGTCTTAGCGGGAGGGAAAGAGACCCAGTACTTC.

This chain connects TRBV29-1 to TRBJ2-1, with D perhaps TRBD1 (5 bases). In germline, CDR1 is SQVTM, CDR2 ANQGSEA. The CDR3 has 12 residues. The V gene lost 4 bases and the J gene lost 3 bases, with 7 bases spanning the gap. The CDR3 region has the DNA TGCAGCGTTGGGGGCCTCTACAATGAGCAGTTCTTC. Encoded protein: CSVGGLYNEQFF.

This clonotype was seen a few times. The J gene is TRBJ2-7, the V gene TRBV29-1, with 13 bases fitting TRBD2. The J segment lost 0 bases and the V segment lost 0 bases, leaving 8 bases of the junction unmatched. The CDR3 length is 18 residues. Germline V gene sequence: CDR1 SQVTM, CDR2 ANQGSEA. Here the CDR3 DNA reads TGCAGCGTTGAAGAATGGGGACTAGCGGGACAGAGCTCCTACGAGCAGTACTTC. Encoded protein: CSVEEWGLAGQSSYEQYF.

This clonotype was counted at least ten times. The chain joins TRBV11-2 to TRBJ2-2; 7 bases agree with TRBD2. The V and J ends lost 4 bases and 5 bases, in that order; junction bases with no gene match: 10. This CDR3 spans 16 amino acids. Germline CDR1 and CDR2: SGHAT and FQNNGV. CDR3 in amino acids: CASSSPGGGTTGELFF. As DNA, the CDR3 is TGTGCCAGCAGCTCCCCTGGCGGGGGAACGACCGGGGAGCTGTTTTTT.

This clonotype was seen at least ten times. This chain connects TRBV28 to TRBJ1-3; no reliable D call. Per germline, CDR1 MDHEN and CDR2 SYDVKM. The CDR3 extends over 16 amino acids. Trimming pared 5 bases from V and 0 bases from J, leaving 14 bases between. CDR3 nucleotide sequence: TGTGCCAGCAGTATATTACCGCCCCTCTCTGGAAACACCATATATTTT. Protein sequence: CASSILPPLSGNTIYF.

The CDR3 DNA reads TGTGCCAGCACCCCTCGGACAGGGGCTTTGAACACTGAAGCTTTCTTT. Translated: CASTPRTGALNTEAFF. This chain connects TRBV27 to TRBJ1-1; 9 bases match TRBD1. This CDR3 is 16 amino acids long. V shed 7 bases, J shed 0 bases, and the junction held 9 bases outside the gene matches. Germline V CDR1 and CDR2: MNHEY, SMNVEV (reference sequence).

This clonotype appeared many times. The genes are TRBV12-3 or TRBV12-4 and TRBJ2-1; no reliable D call. V gave up 6 bases and J gave up 0 bases, with 3 bases separating them. The CDR3 contains 12 residues. CDR3 residues: CASSRSYNEQFF. As DNA, the CDR3 is TGTGCCAGCAGCCGCTCCTACAATGAGCAGTTCTTC.

This clonotype appeared many times. The chain employs TRBV20-1 and TRBJ2-7, with TRBD2 matching 8 bases. The CDR3 runs to 12 residues. The V gene's germline CDR1 is DFQATT and CDR2 SNEGSKA (reference sequence). As DNA, the CDR3 is TGCAGCTGGCGGGAGGATGCCTACGAGCAGTACTTC. Its translation is CSWREDAYEQYF.